The sequence of this T cell receptor beta chain was determined in a study of response to subunit inactivated influenza vaccine. Study-level findings and limits: That few new T cells are recruited by each seasonal influenza vaccination was the authors' suggestion.

The sample holds a few counts of this clonotype. Its cognate antigen is unknown. One entry per CDR3 protein, called by TCRdb with MiXCR from the RT-PCR reads. The table includes about half a million distinct CDR3 sequences, 9.5% to 13% detected once. The CDR3 has 15 amino acids. V dropped 5 bases and J dropped 4; count of bases not matched to a gene: 7. Germline V gene lookup returns CDR1 SQVTM and CDR2 ANQGSEA. V gene TRBV29-1 combines with J gene TRBJ2-5, with 13 bases that match TRBD2. This specimen consisted of PBMCs from blood, obtained 35 to 45 days after vaccination. This receptor was obtained from a man aged 50-60 years who received an inactivated influenza vaccine. For the CDR3, the DNA is TGCAGCGTTCCCGGACTAGCGGGAGTTGGAGAGACCCAGTACTTC. This encodes CSVPGLAGVGETQYF.